This is a list of T cell receptor beta chains from one sample in a study of blood T cell repertoires in COVID-19. Profiling relied on immunoSEQ multiplex PCR, and the TCRdb table lists in-frame clones only, not all of them. The sample holds around 76,000 clones; about four fifths are singletons and the top ten take roughly 0.83%. Sample: peripheral blood. Receptors were obtained from a woman in her 70s with acute or convalescent COVID-19. Each CDR3 is given with its conserved first and last residue. A D gene is named only where the DNA matches it firmly. Clone size is not always given. Where it is, it says once, few, many or a class for expanded clones.

J gene: TRBJ2-3
V gene: TRBV11-2
D gene: TRBD1
clone size: NA
CDR3 DNA: TGTGCCAGCAGCTTAGGAAGGGGACAGGGAACAAACACAGATACGCAGTATTTT
CDR3 protein: CASSLGRGQGTNTDTQYF

J gene: TRBJ1-6
V gene: TRBV19
D gene: NA
clone size: NA
CDR3 DNA: TGTGCCAGTACCCCCCGGGCCGGGGATGGGGATTCACCCCTCCACTTT
CDR3 protein: CASTPRAGDGDSPLHF

J gene: TRBJ1-5
V gene: TRBV2
D gene: NA
clone size: NA
CDR3 DNA: TGTGCCAGCAGTGTGGGCTATCAGCCCCAGCATTTT
CDR3 protein: CASSVGYQPQHF

J gene: TRBJ2-7
V gene: TRBV3-1/TRBV3-2
D gene: TRBD1
clone size: NA
CDR3 DNA: TGTGCCAGCAGCCAAGGGACAGGGGCCTACGAGCAGTACTTC
CDR3 protein: CASSQGTGAYEQYF

J gene: TRBJ2-2
V gene: TRBV21-1
D gene: NA
clone size: NA
CDR3 DNA: TGTGCCAGCAGCAGCCCTAGCGGGGGGACTCCGTTCGGGGAGCTGTTTTTT
CDR3 protein: CASSSPSGGTPFGELFF

J gene: TRBJ2-1
V gene: TRBV27
D gene: NA
clone size: NA
CDR3 DNA: TGTGCCAGCGGATCGACAGGCTTACACGTCAGGAGTGAGCAGTTCTTC
CDR3 protein: CASGSTGLHVRSEQFF

J gene: TRBJ1-4
V gene: TRBV28
D gene: NA
clone size: few
CDR3 DNA: TGTGCCAGCAGTTTCCGCGCGGGTCACTGGACAGTGAATGAAAAACTGTTTTTT
CDR3 protein: CASSFRAGHWTVNEKLFF

J gene: TRBJ2-7
V gene: TRBV3-1/TRBV3-2
D gene: TRBD2
clone size: NA
CDR3 DNA: TGTGCCAGCAGTCGTTGGACTAGCGGGGGCTACGAGCAGTACTTC
CDR3 protein: CASSRWTSGGYEQYF

J gene: TRBJ1-1
V gene: TRBV6-5
D gene: TRBD1
clone size: NA
CDR3 DNA: TGTGCCAGCAGTTACGGGACAGGGTTAGACAAAGCTTTCTTT
CDR3 protein: CASSYGTGLDKAFF

J gene: TRBJ1-5
V gene: TRBV6-2/TRBV6-3
D gene: NA
clone size: NA
CDR3 DNA: TGTGCCAGCAGTTACTTGAGACAGGATAATCAGCCCCAGCATTTT
CDR3 protein: CASSYLRQDNQPQHF

J gene: TRBJ1-5
V gene: TRBV19
D gene: NA
clone size: NA
CDR3 DNA: TGTGCCAGTAGCCTCACAGGGTACAATCAGCCCCAGCATTTT
CDR3 protein: CASSLTGYNQPQHF

J gene: TRBJ2-1
V gene: TRBV7-9
D gene: TRBD1
clone size: NA
CDR3 DNA: TGTGCCAGCAGCTTATTTTTGGGACAGGATTACAATGAGCAGTTCTTC
CDR3 protein: CASSLFLGQDYNEQFF

J gene: TRBJ1-4
V gene: TRBV19
D gene: NA
clone size: once
CDR3 DNA: TGTGCCAGTAGTATAGAAGGAGGTTCCGGCCTTAATGAAAAACTGTTTTTT
CDR3 protein: CASSIEGGSGLNEKLFF

J gene: TRBJ2-7
V gene: TRBV29-1
D gene: NA
clone size: NA
CDR3 DNA: TGCAGCGTTGCAGCTCGGGACTCCTACGAGCAGTACTTC
CDR3 protein: CSVAARDSYEQYF

J gene: TRBJ1-1
V gene: TRBV10-3
D gene: TRBD1
clone size: NA
CDR3 DNA: TGTGCCAACGGACAGGGCGTGAACACTGAAGCTTTCTTT
CDR3 protein: CANGQGVNTEAFF

J gene: TRBJ2-7
V gene: TRBV19
D gene: TRBD1
clone size: few
CDR3 DNA: TGTGCCAGTAGTGCCGGACAGGGACTCGAGCAGTACTTC
CDR3 protein: CASSAGQGLEQYF

J gene: TRBJ2-3
V gene: TRBV30
D gene: TRBD1
clone size: NA
CDR3 DNA: TGTGCCTGTGGACAGGGGGGCACAGATACGCAGTATTTT
CDR3 protein: CACGQGGTDTQYF

J gene: TRBJ1-2
V gene: TRBV6-5
D gene: TRBD1
clone size: NA
CDR3 DNA: TGTGCCGACCGACAGGGGGATCGCTACACCTTC
CDR3 protein: CADRQGDRYTF

J gene: TRBJ2-1
V gene: TRBV19
D gene: NA
clone size: NA
CDR3 DNA: TGTGCCAGTAGTATCCTTGCGGGAAGCTCCTACAATGAGCAGTTCTTC
CDR3 protein: CASSILAGSSYNEQFF

J gene: TRBJ2-3
V gene: TRBV29-1
D gene: TRBD2
clone size: NA
CDR3 DNA: TGCAGCGTTGTTCTAGCGGGACTCACAGATACGCAGTATTTT
CDR3 protein: CSVVLAGLTDTQYF

J gene: TRBJ2-6
V gene: TRBV5-6
D gene: NA
clone size: NA
CDR3 DNA: TGTGCCAGCAGCACTACGGGTTCATCTGGGGCCAACGTCCTGACTTTC
CDR3 protein: CASSTTGSSGANVLTF

J gene: TRBJ1-4
V gene: TRBV10-1
D gene: NA
clone size: NA
CDR3 DNA: TGCGCCAGCAGTGGAGGGGGATCTAATGAAAAACTGTTTTTT
CDR3 protein: CASSGGGSNEKLFF

J gene: TRBJ1-6
V gene: TRBV4-2
D gene: NA
clone size: few
CDR3 DNA: TGTGCCAGCAGCCAAGTGGGGGGATACTCACCCCTCCACTTT
CDR3 protein: CASSQVGGYSPLHF

J gene: TRBJ2-1
V gene: TRBV11-2
D gene: TRBD1
clone size: NA
CDR3 DNA: TGTGCCAGCAGCTCGGGGGGCGGGACAGGGTTCTACAATGAGCAGTTCTTC
CDR3 protein: CASSSGGGTGFYNEQFF

J gene: TRBJ1-6
V gene: TRBV6-5
D gene: TRBD1
clone size: NA
CDR3 DNA: TGTGCCAGCAACTCCAGGGGGAATTCACCCCTCCACTTT
CDR3 protein: CASNSRGNSPLHF